These 21 T cell receptor beta chains were sequenced from one sample in a study of blood T cell repertoires in COVID-19. Assay used: immunoSEQ multiplex PCR; TCRdb lists only in-frame clones, some missing. Here the sample spans approximately 240,000 clones, 83% being singletons. Sequenced material: peripheral blood. The receptors were sampled from a human donor in a cohort sampled during active COVID-19.

The chain combines TRBV5-8 with TRBJ2-7, with 7 bases identical to TRBD2. V shed 5 bases, J shed 3 bases, and the junction held 11 bases outside the gene matches. The CDR3 is made up of 15 amino acids. Germline lookup yields CDR1 SGHTS and CDR2 YDEGEE. CDR3: CASRAGSTLFYEQYF. The DNA of the CDR3 is TGTGCCAGCAGAGCGGGATCCACCCTCTTCTACGAGCAGTACTTC. Combining the CDR3 with reference TRBV5-8 and TRBJ2-7 gives the whole variable domain EAGVTQSPTHLIKTRGQQATLRCSPISGHTSVYWYQQALGLGLQFLLWYDEGEERNRGNFPPRFSGRQFPNYSSELNVNALELEDSALYLCASRAGSTLFYEQYFGPGTRLTVT.

This chain connects TRBV7-6 to TRBJ2-3; 15 bases match TRBD2. Per the germline V gene, CDR1 is SGHVS and CDR2 is FNYEAQ. V gave up 4 bases and J gave up 8 bases; unmatched junction bases: 7. The CDR3 is 16 amino acids. The DNA of the CDR3 is TGTGCCAGCAGCTCCTTAGGACTAGCGGGAGGGTTTACGCAGTATTTT. It is translated as CASSSLGLAGGFTQYF.

The J gene is TRBJ1-1, the V gene TRBV3-1 (or the pseudogene TRBV3-2), with D perhaps TRBD1 (5 bases). The CDR3 has 14 residues. Germline V gives CDR1 LGHDT, CDR2 YNNKEL (reference sequence). The ends were cut back, 0 bases at V and 5 bases at J, with 10 bases in the middle. The CDR3 DNA reads as TGTGCCAGCAGCCAAGACTCGCAGGGAACTGAAGCTTTCTTT. It specifies CASSQDSQGTEAFF.

J is TRBJ1-2 and V is TRBV6-5, with D tentatively TRBD1 (6 bases). V gave up 8 bases and J gave up 5 bases, with 12 bases separating them. The length of the CDR3 is 12 residues. Germline V gene sequence: CDR1 MNHEY, CDR2 SVGAGI. The DNA of the CDR3 is TGTGCCAGCGGGGGCTTGGTATATGGCTACACCTTC. As protein: CASGGLVYGYTF.

This chain links TRBV3-1 (or the pseudogene TRBV3-2) with TRBJ2-2; 7 nucleotides line up with TRBD1. Germline lookup yields CDR1 LGHDT and CDR2 YNNKEL (reference sequence). This CDR3 has 17 amino acids. J was trimmed by 0 bases and V by 4 bases; bases with no gene match: 8. For the CDR3, the DNA is TGTGCCAGCAGCCGAAGAGGGGGCAGGGCGAACACCGGGGAGCTGTTTTTT. This sequence encodes CASSRRGGRANTGELFF.

This clone has more than one count but fewer than ten. V and J are TRBV5-5 and TRBJ2-6; D might be TRBD1 (6 bases). V gave up 0 bases and J gave up 2 bases, with 12 bases separating them. Germline V gene lookup returns CDR1 SGHKS and CDR2 YYEKEE (reference sequence). The CDR3 consists of 17 residues. In DNA form, the CDR3 reads TGTGCCAGCAGCTTGGACAGGGTATATCCTGGGGCCAACGTCCTGACTTTC. This codes for CASSLDRVYPGANVLTF.

The chain has TRBV4-2 and TRBJ2-7; 9 nucleotides align to TRBD2. Germline CDR1 LGHNA, CDR2 YNFKEQ. CDR3 length: 19 amino acids. The trim removed 0 bases at V and 0 bases at J, leaving 12 bases unmatched. CDR3 protein: CASSQDVGIAGDLSYEQYF. CDR3 in DNA: TGTGCCAGCAGCCAAGATGTCGGAATAGCGGGAGACCTCTCCTACGAGCAGTACTTC.

This clone was counted a few times. This chain links TRBV24-1 with TRBJ1-6; TRBD1 matches 7 bases. The CDR3 consists of 18 residues. V lost 3 bases to trimming and J lost 7 bases; unmatched junction nucleotides: 14. Germline V gene data show CDR1 as KGHDR and CDR2 as SFDVKD. The CDR3 sequence: CATSDPGEWGTENSPLHF. In nucleotides, the CDR3 is TGTGCCACCAGTGATCCAGGAGAGTGGGGGACAGAGAATTCACCCCTCCACTTT.

The CDR3 here is CSTRQGETQYF. The CDR3 region has the DNA TGCAGCACGAGACAGGGGGAGACCCAGTACTTC. The chain is built from TRBV29-1 and TRBJ2-5; 8 nucleotides align to TRBD1. J was trimmed by 5 bases and V by 8 bases; bases with no gene match: 4. CDR1 is SQVTM and CDR2 is ANQGSEA in the germline V gene. This CDR3 is 11 amino acids long.

V usage is TRBV9 and J usage is TRBJ2-1; 8 bases match TRBD2. With V trimmed by 4 bases and J by 15 bases, 12 bases remained unmatched. Germline CDR1 and CDR2: SGDLS and YYNGEE. The CDR3 is 13 residues long. The CDR3 coding sequence is TGTGCCAGCAGCCCCCAGCTAGGGACTAGGGCGTTCTTC. It translates to CASSPQLGTRAFF.

Concerning this clone itself: Other DNA sequences within the sample encode an identical CDR3. CDR3 sequence (DNA): TGTGCCAGCAGCTCGCATGGACCGGGAGGGGACGAGCAGTACTTC. Residues: CASSSHGPGGDEQYF. J is TRBJ2-7 and V is TRBV7-6; TRBD2 agrees at 8 bases. Germline V gives CDR1 SGHVS, CDR2 FNYEAQ. CDR3 size: 15 residues. Losses at the gene ends were 4 bases for V and 5 bases for J; bases not matched to a gene: 10.

The chain links TRBV11-2 to TRBJ2-1; TRBD1 matches 9 bases. CDR3 length: 13 residues. From germline, CDR1 is SGHAT and CDR2 FQNNGV. V dropped 5 bases and J dropped 12; count of bases not matched to a gene: 8. The CDR3 reads CASSTRPGQGQFF. In DNA form, the CDR3 reads TGTGCCAGCAGCACGCGGCCGGGACAGGGGCAGTTCTTC.

This rearrangement joins TRBV28 to TRBJ2-7; TRBD2 might be the D (7 bases). Germline values: CDR1 MDHEN, CDR2 SYDVKM. The ends were cut back, 6 bases at V and 4 bases at J, with 10 bases in the middle. CDR3 size: 12 residues. The CDR3 region has the DNA TGTGCCAGCAGGAGGGGGGGGTACGAGCAGTACTTC. This encodes CASRRGGYEQYF.

The sample holds one count of this clone. The rearrangement joins TRBV4-1 to TRBJ2-5; 7 bases align to TRBD1. CDR3 length: 13 amino acids. The V and J ends lost 4 bases and 5 bases, in that order; junction bases with no gene match: 4. The V gene's germline CDR1 is MGHRA and CDR2 YSYEKL. Written as DNA, the CDR3 is TGCGCCAGCAGCCGACAGGGCGTGGAGACCCAGTACTTC. Its protein product is CASSRQGVETQYF.

This clone was seen a few times. V and J are TRBV5-4 and TRBJ2-3; 10 bases agree with TRBD1. CDR3 size: 14 residues. Germline V gene data show CDR1 as SGHNT and CDR2 as YYREEE (reference sequence). J gave up 6 bases and V 3 bases, and 4 bases lay outside the gene matches. The CDR3 protein is CASSSGQGMDTQYF. DNA for the CDR3: TGTGCCAGCAGCTCGGGACAGGGGATGGATACGCAGTATTTT. Full variable domain (outside the CDR3, taken from reference TRBV5-4 and TRBJ2-3): ETGVTQSPTHLIKTRGQQVTLRCSSQSGHNTVSWYQQALGQGPQFIFQYYREEENGRGNFPPRFSGLQFPNYSSELNVNALELDDSALYLCASSSGQGMDTQYFGPGTRLTVL.

The gene calls are TRBV9 and TRBJ2-3, with 10 bases matching TRBD1. V was clipped by 4 bases and J by 0 bases; unmatched bases: 2. The CDR3 runs to 15 residues. CDR1 and CDR2 (germline): SGDLS, YYNGEE. In nucleotides, the CDR3 is TGTGCCAGCAGCCTGGGACAGGGGAGCACAGATACGCAGTATTTT. Amino acid sequence: CASSLGQGSTDTQYF.

The V call is TRBV11-3, the J call TRBJ2-3; TRBD1 matches 8 bases. From germline, CDR1 is SGHNT and CDR2 YENEEA. The J segment lost 5 bases and the V segment lost 4 bases, leaving 5 bases of the junction unmatched. This CDR3 has 14 amino acids. In DNA form, the CDR3 reads TGTGCCAGCAGCTCGCGACAGGGGCGAGATACGCAGTATTTT. It codes for CASSSRQGRDTQYF.

The J gene is TRBJ1-1, the V gene TRBV18; a possible D gene is TRBD1 (6 bases). Looked up from germline, CDR1 is KGHSH and CDR2 is LQKENI. The CDR3 is made up of 14 amino acids. V was shortened by 3 bases and J by 0 bases, with 8 bases between the two germline ends. The CDR3 protein is CASSPAGVNTEAFF. DNA of the CDR3: TGTGCCAGCTCACCGGCAGGGGTGAACACTGAAGCTTTCTTT. Filled out from reference TRBV18 and TRBJ1-1, the complete variable domain reads NAGVMQNPRHLVRRRGQEARLRCSPMKGHSHVYWYRQLPEEGLKFMVYLQKENIIDESGMPKERFSAEFPKEGPSILRIQQVVRGDSAAYFCASSPAGVNTEAFFGQGTRLTVV.

This clone was seen more than once but under ten times. The chain links TRBV7-9 to TRBJ1-5; no firm D call. Germline CDR1 is SEHNR and CDR2 is FQNEAQ (reference sequence). The CDR3 runs to 15 residues. Trimming stripped 6 bases from V and 2 bases from J, with 14 bases between. As DNA, the CDR3 is TGTGCCAGCAGTCTGGCGGGTTGGGGCAATCAGCCCCAGCATTTT. Amino acids: CASSLAGWGNQPQHF.

The V and J genes are TRBV5-1 and TRBJ1-1; perhaps TRBD1 as D (6 bases). The V end was cut by 0 bases, the J end by 1 base, with 13 bases between. The CDR3 spans 16 residues. Germline V lookup: CDR1 SGHRS, CDR2 YFSETQ. CDR3 bases: TGCGCCAGCAGCTTGGGGGCAGGGGTCACGAACACTGAAGCTTTCTTT. It translates to CASSLGAGVTNTEAFF.

V is TRBV20-1 and J is TRBJ1-1; D is uncertain. The V gene lost 2 bases and the J gene lost 10 bases, with 8 bases spanning the gap. This CDR3 has 10 amino acids. The germline V gene encodes CDR1 DFQATT and CDR2 SNEGSKA (reference sequence). CDR3 in amino acids: CSARKDSAFF. The CDR3 DNA reads as TGCAGTGCTAGAAAGGACTCAGCTTTCTTT.